Presented here are 29 T cell receptor beta chains from one specimen sequenced in a study of OX40 agonist ivuxolimab in advanced cancers. The protocol was immunoSEQ multiplex PCR, while the TCRdb copy is restricted to in-frame clones and leaves out a portion. The sample comprises tens of thousands of clones, roughly nine tenths of which are singletons, and about 1% rests with the top ten. The sequencing used CD4+ or CD8+ T cells sorted from blood, collected in a trial of the OX40 agonist ivuxolimab. The receptors were sampled from an adult with an advanced solid tumor such as melanoma, head and neck, liver or kidney cancer.

The chain links TRBV7-2 to TRBJ2-3; a weak D match, TRBD2 (5 bases). Trimming took 1 base from V and 2 from J, leaving 13 bases between them. The CDR3 contains 16 residues. Germline assignment: CDR1 SGHTA and CDR2 FQGNSA. The DNA for the CDR3 is TGTGCCAGCAGCTTAGTCCGCGGGTTTAACACAGATACGCAGTATTTT. Translating it yields CASSLVRGFNTDTQYF.

CDR3 DNA: TGTGCCAGCAGCCAAGGGACAGGGACCTACAATGAGCAGTTCTTC. Translating it yields CASSQGTGTYNEQFF. The V and J genes are TRBV11-3 and TRBJ2-1; 9 nucleotides align to TRBD1. The CDR3 is 15 residues long. Germline V gene lookup returns CDR1 SGHNT and CDR2 YENEEA. V lost 5 bases to trimming and J lost 2 bases; unmatched junction nucleotides: 4.

The genes are TRBV5-1 and TRBJ1-1; the match to TRBD1 covers 12 bases. The CDR3 length is 17 residues. V dropped 4 bases and J dropped 4; count of bases not matched to a gene: 11. CDR1 is SGHRS and CDR2 is YFSETQ in the germline V gene. As DNA, the CDR3 is TGCGCCAGCAGCGCGGGACAGGGGGCGATTATTAGCACTGAAGCTTTCTTT. Translating gives CASSAGQGAIISTEAFF.

This clone was recorded a few times. The V gene is TRBV6-1, the J gene TRBJ2-1, with 9 bases aligning to TRBD1. Germline trimming cut 6 bases from V and 0 bases from J; bases unmatched to any gene: 3. CDR3 length: 15 residues. Germline V gene sequence: CDR1 MNHNS, CDR2 SASEGT. CDR3 amino acids: CASRRQGGSYNEQFF. The DNA of the CDR3 is TGTGCCAGCAGAAGACAGGGGGGCTCCTACAATGAGCAGTTCTTC.

This clone was recorded many times. This sequence joins TRBV6-1 and TRBJ2-7; tentatively, D is TRBD2 (6 bases). Germline values: CDR1 MNHNS, CDR2 SASEGT. Trimming took off 6 bases at V and 1 base at J, with 13 bases between the two ends. This CDR3 is built from 14 residues. In nucleotides, the CDR3 is TGTGCCAGCAGCTTAGGAGGGGTATCCTACGAGCAGTACTTC. This encodes CASSLGGVSYEQYF.

The sample holds one count of this clone. This rearrangement joins TRBV7-2 to TRBJ2-1; 7 bases are a match to TRBD2. CDR1 SGHTA and CDR2 FQGNSA come from the germline V gene. V lost 5 bases and J lost 8; bases outside the gene matches: 6. This CDR3 contains 13 residues. The CDR3 sequence: CASSPGGRDEQFF. CDR3 nucleotides: TGTGCCAGCAGCCCAGGTGGGAGGGATGAGCAGTTCTTC.

This rearrangement joins TRBV20-1 to TRBJ2-1; D is ambiguous. The CDR3 spans 10 residues. CDR1 is DFQATT, CDR2 SNEGSKA, per germline (reference sequence). V lost 5 bases to trimming and J lost 7 bases, with 6 bases between them. The CDR3 sequence: CSAGRNEQFF. The CDR3 DNA is TGCAGTGCTGGAAGGAATGAGCAGTTCTTC.

The chain employs TRBV7-2 and TRBJ1-6, with D perhaps matching TRBD1 (5 bases). The CDR3 length is 15 residues. V lost 5 bases and J lost 7, with 15 bases in between. Germline values: CDR1 SGHTA, CDR2 FQGNSA. As DNA, the CDR3 is TGTGCCAGCAGCGTTCCGGGACTTCGAAATTCACCCCTCCACTTT. As protein: CASSVPGLRNSPLHF.

The CDR3 DNA reads TGTGCCAGCAGTTACTCGGGACCCCGCTACGAGCAGTACTTC. Residues: CASSYSGPRYEQYF. This rearrangement joins TRBV6-5 to TRBJ2-7; D assignment may be TRBD1 or TRBD2 (5 bases each). CDR3 length equals 14 residues. V gave up 0 bases and J gave up 3 bases, with 9 bases separating them. CDR1 and CDR2 (germline): MNHEY, SVGAGI.

The count of this clone is one. This chain links TRBV18 with TRBJ2-7; D is ambiguous. Germline-derived CDR1 and CDR2 are KGHSH and LQKENI. The CDR3 spans 16 residues. Trimming left V 0 bases short and J 1 base short, with 13 bases between. Here the CDR3 reads CASSPPGPGRSYEQYF. CDR3 coding DNA: TGTGCCAGCTCACCACCCGGCCCGGGTAGGTCCTACGAGCAGTACTTC.

The chain employs TRBV6-5 and TRBJ2-2; 9 positions agree with TRBD2. Losses at the gene ends were 4 bases for V and 3 bases for J; bases not matched to a gene: 3. The CDR3 totals 15 residues. Germline V gives CDR1 MNHEY, CDR2 SVGAGI. The CDR3 DNA reads TGTGCCAGCAGTTTGAGACTAGCGGACACCGGGGAGCTGTTTTTT. This codes for CASSLRLADTGELFF.

V is TRBV7-3 and J is TRBJ1-1, with no clear D. Germline CDR1 SGHTA, CDR2 FQGTGA. Trimming removed 1 base at V and 3 bases at J, with 9 bases between. CDR3 length: 14 residues. DNA for the CDR3: TGTGCCAGCAGCTTAAATTCCTGGGACACTGAAGCTTTCTTT. Protein product: CASSLNSWDTEAFF.

The rearrangement uses TRBV7-2 and TRBJ2-7; D may be TRBD2 (5 bases). The CDR3 runs 18 residues. V was cut by 1 base and J by 2 bases, with 21 bases left in between. Germline-derived CDR1 and CDR2 are SGHTA and FQGNSA. The CDR3: CASSLVGGGGPLTYEQYF. CDR3 in DNA: TGTGCCAGCAGCTTAGTCGGAGGTGGAGGTCCTCTTACCTACGAGCAGTACTTC.

J is TRBJ1-5 and V is TRBV7-9, with 9 bases matching TRBD1. In germline, CDR1 is SEHNR, CDR2 FQNEAQ (reference sequence). Germline trimming cut 5 bases from V and 2 bases from J; bases unmatched to any gene: 7. The CDR3 loop spans 16 amino acids. The CDR3 spells CASSIYRGPGNQPQHF. The CDR3 DNA reads as TGTGCCAGCAGCATCTACAGGGGGCCGGGCAATCAGCCCCAGCATTTT.

The chain has TRBV28 and TRBJ1-2, with TRBD1 matching 8 bases. The germline CDR1 and CDR2 sequences are MDHEN and SYDVKM. V dropped 2 bases and J dropped 5; count of bases not matched to a gene: 7. The CDR3 spans 15 residues. The CDR3 is CASSLLGQGIYGYTF. The CDR3 DNA sequence: TGTGCCAGCAGTTTACTTGGACAGGGTATATATGGCTACACCTTC.

The chain is built from TRBV27 and TRBJ1-2; the D gene is possibly TRBD1 (6 bases). Germline CDR1 and CDR2: MNHEY and SMNVEV (reference sequence). Trimming took 2 bases from V and 7 from J, leaving 17 bases between them. The CDR3 sequence is 15 residues long. The CDR3 nucleotides read TGTGCCAGCAGTTTAAACAGGGCCGGCGATGGTGGCTACACCTTC. It codes for CASSLNRAGDGGYTF.

The CDR3, as DNA: TGTGCCAGCAGCTTAGAAGGCGGGAGCTCCTACAATGAGCAGTTCTTC. This gives the protein CASSLEGGSSYNEQFF. The rearrangement joins TRBV11-3 to TRBJ2-1, with TRBD2 identical over 7 bases. Germline V gene data show CDR1 as SGHNT and CDR2 as YENEEA. The ends lost 0 bases at V and 0 bases at J; junction bases unmatched: 2. The CDR3 runs to 16 residues.

The count of this clone is one. The chain combines TRBV6-1 with TRBJ2-3; TRBD1 aligns across 10 bases. V shed 6 bases, J shed 4 bases, and the junction held 1 base outside the gene matches. Germline lookup yields CDR1 MNHNS and CDR2 SASEGT. The CDR3 covers 13 residues. The CDR3 sequence: CASRGTGADTQYF. CDR3 nucleotide sequence: TGTGCCAGCAGGGGGACAGGGGCAGATACGCAGTATTTT.

This chain connects TRBV30 to TRBJ2-3, with TRBD1 as a possible D gene (6 bases). With 4 bases removed from V and 2 bases from J, the gap between germline ends came to 22 bases. The CDR3 runs 17 residues. Germline V gives CDR1 GTSNPN, CDR2 SVGIG (reference sequence). This CDR3 reads CAWTARTASLYTDTQYF. The DNA for the CDR3 is TGTGCCTGGACGGCGAGGACAGCCTCCTTATACACAGATACGCAGTATTTT.

V is TRBV7-9 and J is TRBJ2-5, with 14 bases identical to TRBD2. The CDR3 is 15 amino acids. The V gene end was trimmed by 4 bases and the J gene end by 5 bases; junction bases not matched to a gene: 3. Germline CDR1 SEHNR, CDR2 FQNEAQ (reference sequence). Here the CDR3 reads CASSWGLAGEETQYF. The DNA for the CDR3 is TGTGCCAGCAGCTGGGGACTAGCGGGAGAGGAGACCCAGTACTTC.

The chain recombines TRBV28 with TRBJ1-5; TRBD1 agrees at 7 bases. The CDR3 length is 14 residues. The V and J ends lost 6 bases and 5 bases, in that order; junction bases with no gene match: 7. CDR1 and CDR2 from the germline V gene are MDHEN and SYDVKM. CDR3 sequence reads: CASSRYGTDQPQHF. The CDR3 region has the DNA TGTGCCAGCAGCCGATATGGGACAGATCAGCCCCAGCATTTT. The variable domain in full, with the rest retrieved from reference TRBV28 and TRBJ1-5, is DVKVTQSSRYLVKRTGEKVFLECVQDMDHENMFWYRQDPGLGLRLIYFSYDVKMKEKGDIPEGYSVSREKKERFSLILESASTNQTSMYLCASSRYGTDQPQHFGDGTRLSIL.

The genes are TRBV28 and TRBJ2-3; weak D call: TRBD2 (6 bases). CDR3 length: 15 amino acids. CDR1 is MDHEN and CDR2 is SYDVKM in the germline V gene. The ends were cut back, 8 bases at V and 4 bases at J, with 19 bases in the middle. CDR3 nucleotides: TGTGCCAGCCGCGGGGCAGGCCTGGGGGCAGATACGCAGTATTTT. Translation gives CASRGAGLGADTQYF.

The chain has TRBV18 and TRBJ1-1; D gene unclear. The germline V gene encodes CDR1 KGHSH and CDR2 LQKENI. This CDR3 region has 13 residues. V lost 6 bases and J lost 0, with 8 bases in between. CDR3 coding DNA: TGTGCCAGCTCTTGGGAAATGAACACTGAAGCTTTCTTT. Its protein is CASSWEMNTEAFF.

The V gene is TRBV5-1, the J gene TRBJ2-7; 9 nucleotides align to TRBD1. The V segment lost 6 bases and the J segment 4 bases; nucleotides outside the gene matches: 17. The CDR3 spans 17 residues. Germline CDR1 reads SGHRS; CDR2 reads YFSETQ. This CDR3 reads CASMPGQGGVVGYEQYF. In nucleotides, the CDR3 is TGCGCCAGCATGCCGGGACAGGGTGGAGTAGTCGGTTACGAGCAGTACTTC. Filled out from reference TRBV5-1 and TRBJ2-7, the complete variable domain reads KAGVTQTPRYLIKTRGQQVTLSCSPISGHRSVSWYQQTPGQGLQFLFEYFSETQRNKGNFPGRFSGRQFSNSRSEMNVSTLELGDSALYLCASMPGQGGVVGYEQYFGPGTRLTVT.

The chain recombines TRBV6-1 with TRBJ1-1; TRBD1 might be the D (6 bases). The CDR3 length is 13 residues. V shed 8 bases and J shed 9 bases, with 19 bases lying between them. Germline-derived CDR1 and CDR2 are MNHNS and SASEGT. CDR3 bases: TGTGCCAGCCTCCTCGTAGGACAGACTCAAGCTTTCTTT. Encoded protein: CASLLVGQTQAFF.

The chain combines TRBV11-2 with TRBJ2-1; D may be TRBD2 (6 bases). Trimming shortened V by 3 bases and J by 2 bases, and 11 bases separated the two germline ends. The germline V gene has CDR1 SGHAT and CDR2 FQNNGV. The CDR3 is 15 residues long. The CDR3 here is CASSFVADPYNEQFF. CDR3 in DNA: TGTGCCAGCAGCTTTGTAGCGGATCCCTACAATGAGCAGTTCTTC.

The chain employs TRBV10-3 and TRBJ1-3; a possible D gene is TRBD1 (5 bases). V was clipped by 2 bases and J by 4 bases, with 12 bases between them. The germline CDR1 and CDR2 sequences are ENHRY and SYGVKD. This CDR3 contains 15 residues. The CDR3 sequence: CAISEGAVGGNTIYF. Written as DNA, the CDR3 is TGTGCCATCAGTGAGGGGGCAGTCGGAGGAAACACCATATATTTT.

This clone has just a few counts. This chain joins TRBV19 and TRBJ1-5, with D tentatively TRBD1 (5 bases). CDR3 length equals 13 residues. Germline V gene sequence: CDR1 LNHDA, CDR2 SQIVND (reference sequence). The ends were cut back, 10 bases at V and 1 base at J, with 11 bases in the middle. The CDR3 loop reads CATGGVSNQPQHF. CDR3 nucleotide sequence: TGTGCCACTGGGGGAGTCAGCAATCAGCCCCAGCATTTT.

This clone is a singleton in its sample. V gene TRBV28 combines with J gene TRBJ1-4; tentatively, D is TRBD1 (6 bases). Per germline, CDR1 MDHEN and CDR2 SYDVKM. V was shortened by 7 bases and J by 4 bases, with 16 bases between the two germline ends. The CDR3 is made up of 15 amino acids. In DNA, the CDR3 is TGTGCCAGCAACCTGATAGGGGGTGTTAATGAAAAACTGTTTTTT. This codes for CASNLIGGVNEKLFF.